These 21 T cell receptor beta chains came from one sample sequenced in a study of immune cell composition in non-small cell lung cancer. TCRdb's table, derived via immunoSEQ multiplex PCR, lists solely in-frame clones and lacks some. The table shows around 6,600 clones, with approximately 80% occurring only once. The normal lung sample lay at least 3 cm, and maximally far, from the tumour. Material for sequencing was non-adjacent lung tissue. Receptors originate from a human donor with non-small cell lung cancer.

The chain is built from TRBV7-6 and TRBJ1-1; 11 nucleotides match TRBD1. CDR3 size: 15 residues. Germline assignment: CDR1 SGHVS and CDR2 FNYEAQ. The junction had 5 bases not matched to a gene; V was cut back by 2 bases and J by 6 bases. The CDR3 here is CASSLMAGQGAEAFF. CDR3 in DNA: TGTGCCAGCAGCTTAATGGCGGGACAGGGGGCTGAAGCTTTCTTT.

The V call is TRBV4-1, the J call TRBJ1-2; tentatively, D is TRBD1 (5 bases). The V gene lost 0 bases and the J gene lost 4 bases, with 15 bases spanning the gap. This CDR3 spans 16 amino acids. Germline V lookup: CDR1 MGHRA, CDR2 YSYEKL. This CDR3 reads CASSQDGQGLIYGYTF. The CDR3 bases are TGCGCCAGCAGCCAAGATGGCCAGGGCCTTATCTATGGCTACACCTTC.

This chain links TRBV28 with TRBJ2-7; weak D call: TRBD1 (6 bases). Between the trimmed V and J ends, which lost 4 bases and 3 bases, there was a span of 22 bases. Germline-derived CDR1 and CDR2 are MDHEN and SYDVKM. The CDR3 runs to 17 residues. CDR3 protein: CASSSQKTGMVYYEQYF. The CDR3 DNA is TGTGCCAGCAGTTCGCAGAAAACAGGGATGGTTTACTACGAGCAGTACTTC. The full variable domain, its missing parts supplied by reference TRBV28 and TRBJ2-7, is DVKVTQSSRYLVKRTGEKVFLECVQDMDHENMFWYRQDPGLGLRLIYFSYDVKMKEKGDIPEGYSVSREKKERFSLILESASTNQTSMYLCASSSQKTGMVYYEQYFGPGTRLTVT.

The rearrangement joins TRBV9 to TRBJ2-1; the match to TRBD2 covers 7 bases. The trim removed 2 bases at V and 4 bases at J, leaving 9 bases unmatched. The CDR3 is made up of 16 amino acids. Looked up from germline, CDR1 is SGDLS and CDR2 is YYNGEE. The CDR3 reads CASSVAWASGYNEQFF. DNA for the CDR3: TGTGCCAGCAGCGTCGCTTGGGCTAGCGGATACAATGAGCAGTTCTTC.

The CDR3 bases are TGTGCCAGCAGCCATGGTCCTAGCGGGGGGTTGGAGACCCAGTACTTC. Its protein is CASSHGPSGGLETQYF. The chain has TRBV7-2 and TRBJ2-5; 11 nucleotides match TRBD2. Germline V lookup: CDR1 SGHTA, CDR2 FQGNSA. The CDR3 sequence is 16 residues long. V was pared by 5 bases and J by 5 bases, with 10 bases of the junction left unmatched.

The J gene is TRBJ1-2, the V gene TRBV6-1, with 7 positions matching TRBD1. V gave up 7 bases and J gave up 5 bases; unmatched junction bases: 7. This CDR3 has 13 amino acids. Germline CDR1 MNHNS, CDR2 SASEGT. CDR3: CASTGTAYYGYTF. Here the CDR3 DNA reads TGTGCCAGCACCGGGACAGCGTATTATGGCTACACCTTC.

This clone has a single count. The chain links TRBV28 to TRBJ2-7; possibly TRBD1 for D (5 bases). The V and J ends lost 3 bases and 1 base respectively, with 10 bases between them. Germline V CDR1 and CDR2: MDHEN, SYDVKM. CDR3 length: 14 residues. CDR3 residues: CASSFWGASYEQYF. Here the CDR3 DNA reads TGTGCCAGCAGTTTTTGGGGCGCTTCCTACGAGCAGTACTTC.

The rearrangement links TRBV4-3 to TRBJ2-5; 8 nucleotides agree with TRBD2. The length of the CDR3 is 16 residues. V was pared by 0 bases and J by 3 bases, with 6 bases of the junction left unmatched. In germline, CDR1 is LGHNA, CDR2 YSLEER. The DNA for the CDR3 is TGCGCCAGCAGCCAAGATCGCGCGGGGGGAGAAGAGACCCAGTACTTC. It specifies CASSQDRAGGEETQYF.

The V gene is TRBV6-1, the J gene TRBJ2-2; TRBD2 aligns across 7 bases. The germline V gene has CDR1 MNHNS and CDR2 SASEGT. With V trimmed by 7 bases and J by 4 bases, 6 bases remained unmatched. The CDR3 sequence is 14 residues long. CDR3 amino acids: CASKGGGITGELFF. As DNA, the CDR3 is TGTGCCAGCAAGGGCGGGGGTATCACCGGGGAGCTGTTTTTT.

J is TRBJ2-1 and V is TRBV5-1, with 9 bases that match TRBD1. The CDR3 loop spans 15 amino acids. Germline V gene lookup returns CDR1 SGHRS and CDR2 YFSETQ. Trimming took 6 bases from V and 2 from J; bases not matched to a gene: 6. CDR3 nucleotides: TGCGCCAGCACATACGGGACAGGGACCTACAATGAGCAGTTCTTC. Translated, it gives CASTYGTGTYNEQFF.

The CDR3 spells CASSQVGGAPTDTQYF. The CDR3 DNA reads as TGCGCCAGCAGCCAAGTCGGGGGGGCACCCACAGATACGCAGTATTTT. The V gene is TRBV4-3, the J gene TRBJ2-3; the match to TRBD2 covers 8 bases. After removal of 1 base from V and 2 bases from J, the junction contained 5 bases not matched to a gene. Per germline, CDR1 LGHNA and CDR2 YSLEER. The CDR3 spans 16 residues.

The rearrangement links TRBV19 to TRBJ1-3; the D gene is possibly TRBD1 (6 bases). Germline V lookup: CDR1 LNHDA, CDR2 SQIVND (reference sequence). V was cut by 8 bases and J by 2 bases, with 19 bases left in between. This CDR3 has 16 residues. CDR3 sequence: CASQTLTGSAGNTIYF. The CDR3 coding sequence is TGTGCCAGTCAGACCCTGACAGGTTCCGCTGGAAACACCATATATTTT.

The chain carries TRBV27 and TRBJ2-3, with TRBD1 matching over 10 bases. The germline gives CDR1 MNHEY, CDR2 SMNVEV (reference sequence). V dropped 5 bases and J dropped 1; count of bases not matched to a gene: 6. The CDR3 totals 16 residues. CDR3 sequence reads: CASSPGQGWGTDTQYF. CDR3 DNA sequence: TGTGCCAGCAGTCCGGGACAGGGGTGGGGCACAGATACGCAGTATTTT.

Only one count was recorded for this clone. This chain uses TRBV14 with TRBJ1-3, with D perhaps matching TRBD1 (6 bases). The CDR3 covers 15 residues. Trimming took 2 bases from V and 0 from J, leaving 8 bases between them. Germline V gives CDR1 SGHDN, CDR2 FVKESK. CDR3 loop: CASSQNRASGNTIYF. CDR3 nucleotide sequence: TGTGCCAGCAGCCAAAACAGGGCCTCTGGAAACACCATATATTTT.

The chain uses TRBV25-1 and TRBJ1-1; possibly TRBD1 for D (5 bases). CDR1 and CDR2 from the germline V gene are MGHDK and SYGVNS. V was pared by 4 bases and J by 6 bases, with 15 bases between. The CDR3 consists of 14 residues. The CDR3 nucleotides read TGTGCCAGCAGTGGGCCCGGGGGAGGCTCTGAAGCTTTCTTT. It codes for CASSGPGGGSEAFF.

Sample share makes this clone medium-sized. The chain carries TRBV5-1 and TRBJ1-1; D not resolved. This CDR3 contains 14 residues. Between the trimmed V and J ends, which lost 0 bases and 9 bases, there was a span of 15 bases. Germline CDR1 reads SGHRS; CDR2 reads YFSETQ. The CDR3 spells CASSLDGQYLQAFF. CDR3 DNA sequence: TGCGCCAGCAGCTTGGATGGGCAATACTTACAAGCTTTCTTT.

The J gene is TRBJ2-7, the V gene TRBV28; D is unclear. Looked up from germline, CDR1 is MDHEN and CDR2 is SYDVKM. Trimming stripped 2 bases from V and 4 bases from J, with 6 bases between. The CDR3 runs to 12 residues. The CDR3 bases are TGTGCCAGCAGTTTAATATTGTACGAGCAGTACTTC. Protein product: CASSLILYEQYF.

The chain links TRBV10-3 to TRBJ1-2; D perhaps matches TRBD1 (5 bases). Germline CDR1 ENHRY, CDR2 SYGVKD. With 9 bases removed from V and 6 bases from J, the gap between germline ends came to 17 bases. The CDR3 is made up of 13 amino acids. CDR3 in DNA: TGTGCCATTAGTCCTGGGGGGTTCGATGGCTACACCTTC. It translates to CAISPGGFDGYTF.

CDR3 DNA sequence: TGCGCCAGCAGCCATGACAGGGGGGACTACGAGCAGTACTTC. This gives the protein CASSHDRGDYEQYF. The chain employs TRBV4-1 and TRBJ2-7, with 9 bases fitting TRBD1. Germline CDR1 is MGHRA and CDR2 is YSYEKL. J was trimmed by 3 bases and V by 3 bases; bases with no gene match: 3. This CDR3 contains 14 residues.

This clone occurred a few times. The gene calls are TRBV19 and TRBJ1-1; 8 positions match TRBD1. This CDR3 has 14 residues. CDR1 is LNHDA, CDR2 SQIVND, per germline (reference sequence). V was clipped by 7 bases and J by 0 bases; unmatched bases: 4. CDR3 in amino acids: CASTPGQVNTEAFF. CDR3 in DNA: TGTGCCAGTACTCCGGGACAGGTGAACACTGAAGCTTTCTTT.

This chain uses TRBV5-6 with TRBJ2-7; maybe TRBD2 (6 bases). V lost 3 bases, J lost 3 bases, and 7 bases lay in between. CDR1 SGHDT and CDR2 YYEEEE come from the germline V gene. The length of the CDR3 is 12 residues. Written as DNA, the CDR3 is TGTGCCAGCAGCTGGGAGGACTACGAGCAGTACTTC. It translates to CASSWEDYEQYF. Variable domain in full (rest from reference TRBV5-6 and TRBJ2-7): DAGVTQSPTHLIKTRGQQVTLRCSPKSGHDTVSWYQQALGQGPQFIFQYYEEEERQRGNFPDRFSGHQFPNYSSELNVNALLLGDSALYLCASSWEDYEQYFGPGTRLTVT.